This entry features one T cell receptor (beta chain) sequence. This clone was observed once. Its antigen is not yet known. It has no much larger one-base neighbor in the sample; base qualities were not kept. The record originates from a study of T cell responses to AZD1222 COVID-19 vaccine (dated by TCRdb to the early 2020s). Regarding the complete study: A total of about 230 trial participants underwent TCR sequencing, of whom around 200 received two doses of AZD1222 and some 26 received two doses of the MenACWY control vaccine. Trial participants were enrolled by age into 18-55, 56-69 and 70-plus year subgroups, with 148, 28 and 57 TCR-sequenced participants respectively. Study-wide conclusions, independent of this receptor: Only 5 to 7 AZD1222 recipients were SARS-CoV-2 seropositive at baseline, limiting conclusions about previously exposed vaccinees. The whole spike protein was spanned by vaccine-associated CD4 TCRs, and dominant responses were seen in regions 160-218 and 743-854. The 56-69-year group was small, and its depth increase did not reach significance, likely because of low power. Because no samples from the day 14 peak response were available, repertoires could be characterized only after the peak T cell response. Epitopes outside the regions mutated in the B.1.351 and B.1.1.7 variants were reportedly recognized by nearly half of the unique spike-specific TCRs. After two AZD1222 doses, spike-specific TCR breadth and depth were significantly higher than at day 0 and than in MenACWY recipients. Most participants were white British and females outnumbered males, and the authors suggested that clonal diversity may have been underestimated.

The sample's time point, from its label and the paper: about 28 days (+/-7) after the second vaccine dose. AZD1222 recipients given second doses at about 4 weeks or at about 12 weeks were pooled, since spike-specific TCR depth and breadth were not found to differ between the two schedules. Samples from vaccinated people were obtained from the UK trials COV001 and COV002, which included a single-blind randomized controlled phase 2/3 trial of AZD1222 (ChAdOx1 nCoV-19) in healthy adults. Trial participant PBMC samples were collected at day 0 and day 28 after the second dose for TCRbeta chain sequencing. The CDR3 regions of human TCRbeta chains were analyzed by immunosequencing. The authors processed their data as follows. Repertoire TCRs were matched against a reference library of SARS-CoV-2-specific TCRs generated with the MIRA antigen-specificity platform. Breadth was defined as the fraction of unique TCRs that were SARS-CoV-2-associated. Depth was defined as the fraction of total T cells that were SARS-CoV-2-associated. Using the MIRA data, each spike-specific TCR was mapped to the spike region that the TCR reacts to and placed in a CD4 or CD8 class. Log10-transformed breadth and depth values were compared by one-way ANOVA with Sidak's multiple comparisons tests. TCRdb stores this immuneACCESS table with in-frame sequences only. Part of the clones is absent; in the studies checked, under half of the shortfall reflects unresolved V genes, and no reason is known for the rest. V, J and clone size are taken as reported in that table, and D and trimming were inferred from the DNA itself. Across this sample there are tens of thousands of clones, with approximately 92% seen only once. The biggest ten clones account for 6.1% of the sample.

At the junction V is shortened by 0 bases and J by 4 bases, with 13 bases in between. CDR1 and CDR2 are drawn from the germline V gene (reference sequence): LNHDA, SQIVND. Taken from cysteine to phenylalanine, the CDR3 has 17 residues. Kept here is only the CDR3 DNA, which spans 51 bases and is read in frame from base 1. This sequence uses TRBV19 and TRBJ2-6, with the D assignment possibly TRBD1 or TRBD2, given 6 matching bases for each. This receptor was identified in an adult who received the AZD1222 COVID-19 vaccine. The source material was peripheral blood, sampled 28 days after the second AZD1222 dose. The DNA reads as follows: TGTGCCAGTAGTATAGATGAATGGGGGGCAGGGGCCAACGTCCTGACTTTC. It codes for CASSIDEWGAGANVLTF. When the CDR3 is completed using the reference TRBV19 and TRBJ2-6 genes on either side, the full variable domain is DGGITQSPKYLFRKEGQNVTLSCEQNLNHDAMYWYRQDPGQGLRLIYYSQIVNDFQKGDIAEGYSVSREKKESFPLTVTSAQKNPTAFYLCASSIDEWGAGANVLTFGAGSRLTVL.